The 16 T cell receptor beta chains below come from one sample, sequenced in a study of cytomegalovirus exposure and HLA in healthy donors. The PCR contained 60 Vbeta and 13 Jbeta primers. Measured with immunoSEQ multiplex PCR; TCRdb has only the in-frame clones, and not every one. Of tens of thousands of clones listed, 60% to 80% are singletons. The sequenced sample was PBMCs. These receptors were obtained from a woman in her 30s in good health and CMV-seronegative.

This clone was counted a single time. The V call is TRBV10-3, the J call TRBJ2-5, with D perhaps TRBD1 (6 bases). The germline V gene has CDR1 ENHRY and CDR2 SYGVKD. The ends were cut back, 10 bases at V and 2 bases at J, with 20 bases in the middle. This CDR3 has 15 residues. The DNA for the CDR3 is TGTGCCAAACGACAGGACCATACCCCTCAAGAGACCCAGTACTTC. Its translation: CAKRQDHTPQETQYF.

The gene calls are TRBV6-1 and TRBJ1-5; possibly TRBD1 for D (5 bases). The CDR3 totals 16 residues. With 4 bases removed from V and 0 bases from J, the gap between germline ends came to 13 bases. Germline V gives CDR1 MNHNS, CDR2 SASEGT. CDR3 sequence (DNA): TGTGCCAGCAGTGTACAGGAGACTTATAGCAATCAGCCCCAGCATTTT. Translated: CASSVQETYSNQPQHF.

The V gene is TRBV19, the J gene TRBJ2-3; 8 nucleotides match TRBD1. Germline CDR1 reads LNHDA; CDR2 reads SQIVND (reference sequence). The CDR3 runs to 14 residues. V dropped 3 bases and J dropped 3; count of bases not matched to a gene: 2. In DNA form, the CDR3 reads TGTGCCAGTAGTATCACAGGGGGAACAGATACGCAGTATTTT. Its translation is CASSITGGTDTQYF.

The J gene is TRBJ2-3, the V gene TRBV4-2, with a weak D call TRBD2 (6 bases). The CDR3 is made up of 16 amino acids. Germline V gives CDR1 LGHNA, CDR2 YNFKEQ. Deletions cut 3 bases from V and 6 bases from J, with 19 bases between. Here the CDR3 reads CASSQLLAPGRDTQYF. The CDR3 DNA sequence: TGTGCCAGCAGCCAGCTACTAGCCCCAGGGAGGGATACGCAGTATTTT.

This chain links TRBV7-3 with TRBJ2-7; 7 bases are shared with TRBD2. There are 15 residues in the CDR3. In germline, CDR1 is SGHTA, CDR2 FQGTGA. With V trimmed by 6 bases and J by 0 bases, 8 bases remained unmatched. The CDR3 reads CASRGRDSISYEQYF. CDR3 nucleotide sequence: TGTGCCAGCAGGGGGAGGGACTCTATCTCCTACGAGCAGTACTTC.

This clone was seen more than once but under ten times. V is TRBV6-1 and J is TRBJ1-2, with D perhaps TRBD1 (6 bases). The CDR3 is 13 residues long. The germline V gene encodes CDR1 MNHNS and CDR2 SASEGT. With 8 bases removed from V and 4 bases from J, the gap between germline ends came to 14 bases. The CDR3 protein is CASLDRRFYGYTF. The CDR3 nucleotides read TGTGCCAGCCTGGACAGAAGATTCTATGGCTACACCTTC.

For this clone: Other DNA variants within this sample encode the same CDR3. The V gene is TRBV5-1, the J gene TRBJ1-1; the D gene is possibly TRBD1 (6 bases). CDR3 size: 15 residues. Germline V gives CDR1 SGHRS, CDR2 YFSETQ. Trimming took off 3 bases at V and 4 bases at J, with 16 bases between the two ends. CDR3 sequence (DNA): TGCGCCAGCAGCTGGGGGCAGGGGTTGGGCACTGAAGCTTTCTTT. It encodes CASSWGQGLGTEAFF.

This clone was picked up a small number of times. V usage is TRBV28 and J usage is TRBJ1-2; D is uncertain. Germline lookup yields CDR1 MDHEN and CDR2 SYDVKM. The CDR3 is 17 residues long. The ends were cut back, 6 bases at V and 3 bases at J, with 23 bases in the middle. DNA of the CDR3: TGTGCCAGCAGACCTGCTGGGAGCGGCGGGGAGTACTATGGCTACACCTTC. It yields the protein CASRPAGSGGEYYGYTF.

The chain employs TRBV20-1 and TRBJ2-3; D possibly corresponds to TRBD2 (5 bases). V lost 6 bases, J lost 3 bases, and 7 bases lay in between. The germline V gene encodes CDR1 DFQATT and CDR2 SNEGSKA (reference sequence). The CDR3 spans 11 residues. CDR3 loop: CSARTTDTQYF. As DNA, the CDR3 is TGCAGTGCAAGGACTACAGATACGCAGTATTTT.

The gene calls are TRBV30 and TRBJ2-7, with 10 bases matching TRBD1. J gave up 6 bases and V 2 bases, and 7 bases lay outside the gene matches. In germline, CDR1 is GTSNPN, CDR2 SVGIG (reference sequence). The CDR3 extends over 14 amino acids. CDR3 DNA: TGTGCCTGGAGTTTTGGGACAGGGGCTTCCGAGCAGTACTTC. Translating gives CAWSFGTGASEQYF.

In its sample, this clone was seen a few times. This chain uses TRBV5-1 with TRBJ1-1; 11 bases match TRBD1. V lost 0 bases and J lost 4; bases outside the gene matches: 8. The CDR3 is made up of 17 amino acids. Germline CDR1 and CDR2: SGHRS and YFSETQ. The CDR3 DNA reads as TGCGCCAGCAGCTTGGTGGGGGCCGGGACAGGGGGCACTGAAGCTTTCTTT. Amino acid sequence: CASSLVGAGTGGTEAFF. Supplemented by reference TRBV5-1 and TRBJ1-1, the full variable domain reads KAGVTQTPRYLIKTRGQQVTLSCSPISGHRSVSWYQQTPGQGLQFLFEYFSETQRNKGNFPGRFSGRQFSNSRSEMNVSTLELGDSALYLCASSLVGAGTGGTEAFFGQGTRLTVV.

This clone was seen just once. The chain uses TRBV6-5 and TRBJ2-7; 7 bases fit TRBD1. Germline CDR1 MNHEY, CDR2 SVGAGI. The CDR3 covers 13 residues. Trimming took 8 bases from V and 2 from J; bases not matched to a gene: 6. The CDR3, as DNA: TGTGCCAGCTCTAAGACAGGGCCCTACGAGCAGTACTTC. Protein sequence: CASSKTGPYEQYF.

V is TRBV5-1 and J is TRBJ1-1; a possible D gene is TRBD1 (6 bases). The length of the CDR3 is 13 residues. Germline V gives CDR1 SGHRS, CDR2 YFSETQ. The V end was cut by 8 bases, the J end by 1 base, with 12 bases between. For the CDR3, the DNA is TGCGCCAGTACCGGGACAACGAACACTGAAGCTTTCTTT. Protein: CASTGTTNTEAFF.

The table lists this clone with a few counts. This chain joins TRBV29-1 and TRBJ2-2, with D possibly being TRBD1 (6 bases). Germline lookup yields CDR1 SQVTM and CDR2 ANQGSEA. Between the trimmed V and J ends, which lost 6 bases and 6 bases, there was a span of 11 bases. This CDR3 region has 12 residues. The CDR3 region is CSVLRGSGELFF. The CDR3 DNA sequence: TGCAGCGTCCTCAGGGGTTCCGGGGAGCTGTTTTTT.

This clone was found a few times. Other DNA variants within this sample encode the same CDR3. V gene TRBV5-1 combines with J gene TRBJ1-1; tentatively, D is TRBD1 (5 bases). The CDR3 is made up of 15 amino acids. Germline V gene sequence: CDR1 SGHRS, CDR2 YFSETQ. Trimming removed 4 bases from V and 1 base from J, with 14 bases in between. CDR3 DNA sequence: TGCGCCAGCAGCCCCAGGGAGGGAGGGAACACTGAAGCTTTCTTT. Protein sequence: CASSPREGGNTEAFF.

This clone has a handful of counts. This chain uses TRBV7-9 with TRBJ2-7; 10 positions match TRBD1. J gave up 3 bases and V 7 bases, and 6 bases lay outside the gene matches. There are 14 residues in the CDR3. Germline V gene lookup returns CDR1 SEHNR and CDR2 FQNEAQ (reference sequence). The CDR3 loop is CASNPRDRGYEQYF. CDR3 in DNA: TGTGCCAGCAACCCGAGGGACAGGGGCTACGAGCAGTACTTC.